The 10 T cell receptor beta chains reported below all come from one sample, sequenced in a study of T cell changes during pregnancy in multiple sclerosis. Some clones are missing from TCRdb's copy, which holds only in-frame ones; the method was immunoSEQ multiplex PCR. The table lists approximately 87,000 clones, around nine tenths of them singletons. The sequences come from CD4+ T cells from peripheral blood mononuclear cells, collected in the second trimester of pregnancy. These receptors originate from a female donor with multiple sclerosis, enrolled in a pregnancy study.

The CDR3 loop reads CASRRQAGAYEQYF. As DNA, the CDR3 is TGTGCCAGCAGACGACAGGCGGGCGCCTACGAGCAGTACTTC. The chain has TRBV6-1 and TRBJ2-7; maybe TRBD1 (6 bases). Germline V CDR1 and CDR2: MNHNS, SASEGT. The germline V and J ends were trimmed by 6 bases and 2 bases, with 14 bases remaining between them. This CDR3 contains 14 residues.

The chain has TRBV4-3 and TRBJ2-2; 10 nucleotides match TRBD1. The CDR3 is 18 residues long. From germline, CDR1 is LGHNA and CDR2 YSLEER. After removal of 3 bases from V and 6 bases from J, the junction contained 13 bases not matched to a gene. CDR3 in DNA: TGCGCCAGCAGCCAGGTTGGAGCGGGACAGGGGCGGCCCGGGGAGCTGTTTTTT. This sequence encodes CASSQVGAGQGRPGELFF.

This chain uses TRBV6-5 with TRBJ1-1; TRBD1 agrees at 8 bases. Germline assignment: CDR1 MNHEY and CDR2 SVGAGI. After removal of 7 bases from V and 1 base from J, the junction contained 5 bases not matched to a gene. The length of the CDR3 is 14 residues. CDR3 in amino acids: CASKRTGRNTEAFF. The DNA for the CDR3 is TGTGCCAGCAAGAGGACAGGGAGGAACACTGAAGCTTTCTTT.

The V call is TRBV6-6, the J call TRBJ1-2, with 7 bases that match TRBD1. Germline V gene lookup returns CDR1 MNHNY and CDR2 SVGAGI (reference sequence). V trimming: 2 bases; J trimming: 7 bases; junction bases outside the gene matches: 10. The CDR3 consists of 15 residues. For the CDR3, the DNA is TGTGCCAGCAGTTACGGCGACGACAGGGCAGCTGGCTACACCTTC. Translating gives CASSYGDDRAAGYTF.

In this sample, this clone turned up a few times. The chain employs TRBV11-3 and TRBJ2-7; D not resolved. This CDR3 comprises 12 residues. Trimming took 1 base from V and 6 from J, leaving 7 bases between them. Germline V gene data show CDR1 as SGHNT and CDR2 as YENEEA. The CDR3 loop is CASSLGQREQYF. In DNA, the CDR3 is TGTGCCAGCAGCTTAGGTCAGCGCGAGCAGTACTTC. Complete variable domain (other parts from reference TRBV11-3 and TRBJ2-7): EAGVVQSPRYKIIEKKQPVAFWCNPISGHNTLYWYLQNLGQGPELLIRYENEEAVDDSQLPKDRFSAERLKGVDSTLKIQPAELGDSAVYLCASSLGQREQYFGPGTRLTVT.

The CDR3 DNA reads TGTGCCTGGAGTGACCACAGGGGGTGGCAGCGGGAGGGCACAGATACGCAGTATTTT. Translating it yields CAWSDHRGWQREGTDTQYF. The rearrangement joins TRBV30 to TRBJ2-3, with a tentative D call TRBD2 (9 bases). The ends were cut back, 1 base at V and 1 base at J, with 24 bases in the middle. In germline, CDR1 is GTSNPN, CDR2 SVGIG (reference sequence). The CDR3 spans 19 residues.

The J gene is TRBJ1-2, the V gene TRBV29-1; tentative D call: TRBD1 (5 bases). V was pared by 4 bases and J by 2 bases, with 14 bases between. The CDR3 spans 14 residues. Germline loops: CDR1 SQVTM, CDR2 ANQGSEA. CDR3 nucleotide sequence: TGCAGCGTTGGCAGACAGTTCACAAACTATGGCTACACCTTC. Amino acids: CSVGRQFTNYGYTF.

This chain links TRBV19 with TRBJ2-7, with 12 bases aligning to TRBD2. Per the germline V gene, CDR1 is LNHDA and CDR2 is SQIVND (reference sequence). After removal of 5 bases from V and 3 bases from J, the junction contained 8 bases not matched to a gene. The length of the CDR3 is 16 residues. The CDR3: CASSAERTSGNYEQYF. The CDR3 nucleotides are TGTGCCAGTAGTGCAGAGCGGACTAGCGGGAACTACGAGCAGTACTTC.

This chain connects TRBV5-6 to TRBJ2-5; perhaps TRBD2 as D (7 bases). The germline CDR1 and CDR2 sequences are SGHDT and YYEEEE. The CDR3 loop spans 14 amino acids. V was cut by 3 bases and J by 7 bases, with 16 bases left in between. The CDR3 DNA is TGTGCCAGCAGCTCGGGCGGGGGCTCGGGGACCCAGTACTTC. The encoded protein is CASSSGGGSGTQYF.

The chain links TRBV4-3 to TRBJ2-7, with TRBD2 matching 7 bases. The V and J ends lost 1 base and 4 bases, in that order; junction bases with no gene match: 7. The V gene's germline CDR1 is LGHNA and CDR2 YSLEER. This CDR3 spans 15 amino acids. The CDR3 bases are TGCGCCAGCAGCCAAGTTGTGGGGGACTATTACGAGCAGTACTTC. The encoded protein is CASSQVVGDYYEQYF.